This TCR beta chain emerged from a study of CD4 and CD8 cells across lung adenocarcinoma regions. The CDR3 runs 11 residues. V was shortened by 1 base and J by 8 bases, with 3 bases between the two germline ends. Germline values: CDR1 SGHDN, CDR2 FVKESK. Many counts were recorded for this clonotype. In TCRdb, the PCR reads were re-called with MiXCR into one record per CDR3 protein. The sample lists some 16,000 distinct CDR3 sequences, over 50% occurring once. This chain uses TRBV14 with TRBJ2-1, with unresolved D. Input material: CD8+ T cells from the center of a lung tumor. The clonotype originates from a female donor with lung adenocarcinoma. The CD4 and CD8 labels of this study may be unreliable. CDR3 DNA sequence: TGTGCCAGCAGCCAAGTATATGAGCAGTTCTTC. Translation gives CASSQVYEQFF.